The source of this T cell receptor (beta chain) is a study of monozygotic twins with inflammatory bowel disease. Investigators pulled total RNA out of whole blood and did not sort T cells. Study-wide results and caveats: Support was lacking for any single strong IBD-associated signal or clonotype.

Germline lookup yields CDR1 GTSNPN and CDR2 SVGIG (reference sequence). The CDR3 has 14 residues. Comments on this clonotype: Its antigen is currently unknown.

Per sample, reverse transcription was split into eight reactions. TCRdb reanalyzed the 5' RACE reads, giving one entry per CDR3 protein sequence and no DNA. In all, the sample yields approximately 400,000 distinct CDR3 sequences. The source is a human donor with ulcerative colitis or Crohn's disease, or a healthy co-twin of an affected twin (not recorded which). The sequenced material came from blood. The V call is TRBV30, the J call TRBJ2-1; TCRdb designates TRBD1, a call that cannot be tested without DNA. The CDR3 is CACSYGASYNEQFF.